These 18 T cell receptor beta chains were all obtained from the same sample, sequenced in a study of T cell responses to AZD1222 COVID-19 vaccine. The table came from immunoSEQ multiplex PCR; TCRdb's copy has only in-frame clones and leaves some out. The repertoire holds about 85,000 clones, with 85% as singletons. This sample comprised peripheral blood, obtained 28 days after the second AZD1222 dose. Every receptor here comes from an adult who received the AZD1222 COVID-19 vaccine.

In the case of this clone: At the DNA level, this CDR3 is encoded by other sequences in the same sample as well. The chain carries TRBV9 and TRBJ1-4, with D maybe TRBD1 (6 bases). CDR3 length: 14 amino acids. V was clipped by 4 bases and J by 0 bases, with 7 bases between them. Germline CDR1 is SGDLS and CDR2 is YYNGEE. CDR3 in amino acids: CASSPGATNEKLFF. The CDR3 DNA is TGTGCCAGCAGCCCAGGGGCAACTAATGAAAAACTGTTTTTT.

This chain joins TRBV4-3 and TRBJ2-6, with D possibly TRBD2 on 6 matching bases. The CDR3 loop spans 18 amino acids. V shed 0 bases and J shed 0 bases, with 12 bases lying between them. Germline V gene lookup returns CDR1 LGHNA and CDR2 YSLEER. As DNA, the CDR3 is TGCGCCAGCAGCCAAGAGACGGGAGTTGTCTCTGGGGCCAACGTCCTGACTTTC. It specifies CASSQETGVVSGANVLTF.

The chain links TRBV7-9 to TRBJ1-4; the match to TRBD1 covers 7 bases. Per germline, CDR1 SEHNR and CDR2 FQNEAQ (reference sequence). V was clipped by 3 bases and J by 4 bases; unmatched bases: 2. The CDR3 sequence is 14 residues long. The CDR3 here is CASSLGQINEKLFF. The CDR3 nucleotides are TGTGCCAGCAGCTTGGGACAGATTAATGAAAAACTGTTTTTT.

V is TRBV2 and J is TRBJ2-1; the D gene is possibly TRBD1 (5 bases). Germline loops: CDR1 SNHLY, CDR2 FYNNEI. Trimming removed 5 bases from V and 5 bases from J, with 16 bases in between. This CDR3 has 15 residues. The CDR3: CASSLRGVMDNEQFF. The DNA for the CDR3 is TGTGCCAGCAGTTTAAGGGGTGTTATGGACAATGAGCAGTTCTTC.

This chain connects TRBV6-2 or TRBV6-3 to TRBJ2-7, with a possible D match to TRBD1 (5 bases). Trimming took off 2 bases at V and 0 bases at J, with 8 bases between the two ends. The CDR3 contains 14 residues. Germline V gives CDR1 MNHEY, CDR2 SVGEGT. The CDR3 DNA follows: TGTGCCAGCAGTTACAGACAGTACTCCTACGAGCAGTACTTC. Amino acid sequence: CASSYRQYSYEQYF.

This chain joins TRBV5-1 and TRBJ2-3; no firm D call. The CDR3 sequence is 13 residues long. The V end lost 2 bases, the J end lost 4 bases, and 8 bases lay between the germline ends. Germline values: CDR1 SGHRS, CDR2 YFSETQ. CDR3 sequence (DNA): TGCGCCAGCAGCTTTAGAAGGGCAGATACGCAGTATTTT. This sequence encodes CASSFRRADTQYF.

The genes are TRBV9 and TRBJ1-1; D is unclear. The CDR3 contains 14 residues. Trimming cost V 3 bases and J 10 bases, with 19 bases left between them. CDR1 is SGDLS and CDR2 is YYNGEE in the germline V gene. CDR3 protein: CASSALVRGSTAFF. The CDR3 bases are TGTGCCAGCAGCGCCCTCGTGCGGGGTTCTACAGCTTTCTTT.

The CDR3 nucleotides are TGTGCCAGCAGCTTAGCCCGGGACACTCTAAGGGGCCATGGCTACACCTTC. It codes for CASSLARDTLRGHGYTF. V usage is TRBV7-8 and J usage is TRBJ1-2; a weak D match, TRBD1 (6 bases). Trimming took off 0 bases at V and 6 bases at J, with 20 bases between the two ends. The CDR3 spans 17 residues. Germline loops: CDR1 SGHVS, CDR2 FQNEAQ.

DNA for the CDR3: TGTGCCAGCAGTTTGAGGGGGGCAGATACGCAGTATTTT. Its protein product is CASSLRGADTQYF. The rearrangement joins TRBV12-3 or TRBV12-4 to TRBJ2-3, with D tentatively TRBD1 or TRBD2 (6 bases each). CDR3 size: 13 residues. V lost 3 bases and J 4 bases, leaving 8 bases between the germline ends.

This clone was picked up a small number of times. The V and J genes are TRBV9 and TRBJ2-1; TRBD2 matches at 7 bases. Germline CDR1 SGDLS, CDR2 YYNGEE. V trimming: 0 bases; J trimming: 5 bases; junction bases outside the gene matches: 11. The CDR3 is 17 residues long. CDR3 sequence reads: CASSVVAGGHPHNEQFF. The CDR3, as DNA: TGTGCCAGCAGCGTAGTAGCGGGCGGACATCCTCACAATGAGCAGTTCTTC. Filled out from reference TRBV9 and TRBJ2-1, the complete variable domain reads DSGVTQTPKHLITATGQRVTLRCSPRSGDLSVYWYQQSLDQGLQFLIQYYNGEERAKGNILERFSAQQFPDLHSELNLSSLELGDSALYFCASSVVAGGHPHNEQFFGPGTRLTVL.

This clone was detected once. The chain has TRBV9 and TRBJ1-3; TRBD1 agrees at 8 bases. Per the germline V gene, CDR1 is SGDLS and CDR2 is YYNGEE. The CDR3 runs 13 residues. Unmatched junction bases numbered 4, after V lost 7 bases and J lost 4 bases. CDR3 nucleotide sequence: TGTGCCAGCGCCAGGACAGGGGGAAACACCATATATTTT. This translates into CASARTGGNTIYF.

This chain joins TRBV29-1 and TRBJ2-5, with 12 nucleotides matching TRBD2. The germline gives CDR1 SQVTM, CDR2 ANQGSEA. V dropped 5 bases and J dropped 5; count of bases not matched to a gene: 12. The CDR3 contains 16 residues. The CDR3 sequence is CSVLGTSGPKGETQYF. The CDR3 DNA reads TGCAGCGTTCTCGGGACTAGCGGGCCGAAGGGGGAGACCCAGTACTTC. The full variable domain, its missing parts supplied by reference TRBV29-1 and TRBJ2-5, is SAVISQKPSRDICQRGTSLTIQCQVDSQVTMMFWYRQQPGQSLTLIATANQGSEATYESGFVIDKFPISRPNLTFSTLTVSNMSPEDSSIYLCSVLGTSGPKGETQYFGPGTRLLVL.

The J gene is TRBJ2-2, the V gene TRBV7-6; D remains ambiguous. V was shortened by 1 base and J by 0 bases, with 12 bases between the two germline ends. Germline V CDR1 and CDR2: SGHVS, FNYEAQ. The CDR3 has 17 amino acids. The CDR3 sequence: CASSLDSRRTNTGELFF. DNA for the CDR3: TGTGCCAGCAGCTTAGATTCGAGACGGACGAACACCGGGGAGCTGTTTTTT.

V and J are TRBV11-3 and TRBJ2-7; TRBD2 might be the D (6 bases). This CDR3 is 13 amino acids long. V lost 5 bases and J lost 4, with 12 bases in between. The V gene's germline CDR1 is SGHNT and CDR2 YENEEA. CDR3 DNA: TGTGCCAGCAGCCGGGGGACCGAGTACGAGCAGTACTTC. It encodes CASSRGTEYEQYF.

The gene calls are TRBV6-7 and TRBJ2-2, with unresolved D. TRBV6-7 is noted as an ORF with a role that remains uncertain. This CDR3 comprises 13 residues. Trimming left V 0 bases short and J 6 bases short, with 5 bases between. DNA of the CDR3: TGTGCCAGCAGTTACTCAGGTTCCGGGGAGCTGTTTTTT. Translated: CASSYSGSGELFF.

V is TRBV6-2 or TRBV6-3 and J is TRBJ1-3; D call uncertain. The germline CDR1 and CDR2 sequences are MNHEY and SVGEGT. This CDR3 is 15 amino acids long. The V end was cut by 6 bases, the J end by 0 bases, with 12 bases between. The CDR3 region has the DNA TGTGCCAGCAGCGATGTCGTTCCCTCTGGAAACACCATATATTTT. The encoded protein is CASSDVVPSGNTIYF.

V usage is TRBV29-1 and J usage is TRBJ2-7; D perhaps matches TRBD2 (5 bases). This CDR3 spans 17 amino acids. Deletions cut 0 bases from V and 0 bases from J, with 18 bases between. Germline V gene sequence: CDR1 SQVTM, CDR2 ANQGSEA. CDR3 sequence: CSVEDPLGGEYSYEQYF. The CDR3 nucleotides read TGCAGCGTTGAAGACCCCCTCGGTGGGGAGTACTCCTACGAGCAGTACTTC.

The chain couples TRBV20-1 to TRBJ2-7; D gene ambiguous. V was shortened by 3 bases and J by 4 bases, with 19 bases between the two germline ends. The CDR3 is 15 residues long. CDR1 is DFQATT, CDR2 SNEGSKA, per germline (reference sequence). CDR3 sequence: CSASPVVGSGYEQYF. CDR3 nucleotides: TGCAGTGCTAGTCCCGTAGTGGGATCTGGGTACGAGCAGTACTTC.